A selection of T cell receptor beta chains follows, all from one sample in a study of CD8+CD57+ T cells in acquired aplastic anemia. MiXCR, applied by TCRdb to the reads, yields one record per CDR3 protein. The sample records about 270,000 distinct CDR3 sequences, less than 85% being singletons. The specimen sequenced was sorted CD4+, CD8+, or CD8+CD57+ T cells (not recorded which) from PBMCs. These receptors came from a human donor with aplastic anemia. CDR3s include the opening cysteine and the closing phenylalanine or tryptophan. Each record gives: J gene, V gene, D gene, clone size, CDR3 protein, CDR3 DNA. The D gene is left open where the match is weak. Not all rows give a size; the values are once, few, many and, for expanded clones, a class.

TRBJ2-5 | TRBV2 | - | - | CATSEGCEKETQYF | TGTGCCACCAGTGAAGGCTGCGAGAAAGAGACCCAGTACTTC
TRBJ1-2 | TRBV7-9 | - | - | CASSFALNYGYTF | TGTGCCAGCAGCTTCGCACTTAACTATGGCTACACCTTC
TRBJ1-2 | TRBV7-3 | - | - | CASSLAGGGQEEAYTF | TGTGCCAGCAGCTTAGCAGGCGGAGGGCAAGAAGAAGCTTACACCTTC
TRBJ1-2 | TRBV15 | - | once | CATSSIRHRGESYTF | TGTGCCACCAGCAGCATACGACATCGTGGTGAATCCTACACCTTC
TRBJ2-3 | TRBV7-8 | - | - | CASSVRDQRGETQYF | TGTGCCAGCAGCGTAAGGGACCAGCGAGGGGAGACCCAGTATTTT
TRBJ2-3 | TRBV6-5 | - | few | CATSDAGQPTDTQYF | TGTGCCACCAGTGATGCCGGACAGCCCACAGATACGCAGTATTTT
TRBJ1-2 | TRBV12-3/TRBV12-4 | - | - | CASSSMGNYGYTF | TGTGCCAGCAGCAGCATGGGAAACTATGGCTACACCTTC
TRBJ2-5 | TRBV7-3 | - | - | CASSPAGAEQETQYF | TGTGCCAGCAGCCCAGCTGGAGCCGAGCAAGAGACCCAGTACTTC
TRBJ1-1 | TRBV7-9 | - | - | CASSLRQVNTEAFF | TGTGCCAGCAGCTTGAGACAGGTAAACACTGAAGCTTTCTTT
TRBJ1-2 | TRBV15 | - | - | CATSRGPGWLNYGYTF | TGTGCCACCAGCAGAGGTCCAGGCTGGCTTAACTATGGCTACACCTTC
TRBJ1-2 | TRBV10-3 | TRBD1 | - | CAIKGGIDYGYTF | TGTGCCATCAAAGGGGGCATCGACTATGGCTACACCTTC
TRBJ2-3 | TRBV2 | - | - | CASKTLFSTDTRYF | TGTGCCAGCAAGACGCTATTTAGCACAGATACGCGGTATTTT
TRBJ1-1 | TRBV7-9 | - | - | CASSDRNTEAFF | TGTGCCAGCAGTGACAGGAACACTGAAGCTTTCTTT
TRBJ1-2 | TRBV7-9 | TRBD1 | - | CAGSAGTGTYCYTF | TGTGCCGGCAGCGCCGGGACAGGTACTTATTGCTATACGTTC
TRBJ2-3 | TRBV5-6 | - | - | CASSPGRAVATTDTQYF | TGTGCCAGCAGCCCGGGCCGGGCGGTAGCTACCACAGATACGCAGTATTTT
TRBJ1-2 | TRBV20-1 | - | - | CSAIDGGISTF | TGCAGTGCGATCGACGGGGGAATTTCCACCTTC
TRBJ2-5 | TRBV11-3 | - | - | CASSPPGGTKETQYF | TGTGCCAGCAGCCCCCCCGGAGGAACAAAAGAGACCCAGTACTTC
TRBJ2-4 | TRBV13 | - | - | CASGGTEDENIQYF | TGTGCCAGCGGGGGTACAGAGGATGAAAACATTCAGTACTTC
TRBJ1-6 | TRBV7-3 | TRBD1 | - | CASSRTLQGVGSPLHF | TGTGCCAGCAGCCGAACATTACAGGGGGTAGGTTCACCCCTCCACTTT
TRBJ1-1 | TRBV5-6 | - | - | CASSSVGARVQSEAFF | TGTGCCAGCAGCTCCGTTGGCGCGCGAGTTCAATCTGAAGCTTTCTTT
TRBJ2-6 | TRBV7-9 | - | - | CASSLELTENTEALTF | TGTGCCAGCAGCTTAGAGCTGACAGAGAACACTGAAGCTCTGACTTTC
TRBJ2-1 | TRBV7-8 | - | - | CASSLAGSSDEQFF | TGTGCCAGCAGCTTAGCGGGATCCTCCGATGAGCAGTTCTTC
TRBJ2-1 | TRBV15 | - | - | CATSRDRAGDTQFF | TGTGCCACCAGCAGAGATCGGGCAGGCGATACGCAGTTCTTC
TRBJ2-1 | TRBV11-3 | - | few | CASSLDLRAYNEQFF | TGTGCCAGCAGCTTAGATCTCAGAGCCTACAATGAGCAGTTCTTC
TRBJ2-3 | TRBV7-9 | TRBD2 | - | CASSHPMTSGREEF | TGTGCCAGCAGCCATCCTATGACTAGCGGGAGGGAGGAGTTT
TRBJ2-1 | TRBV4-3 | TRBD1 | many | CASSFPGTGARNNEQFF | TGCGCCAGCAGCTTCCCCGGGACAGGGGCAAGAAACAATGAGCAGTTCTTC
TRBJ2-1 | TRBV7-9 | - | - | CARRGGGIHEQFW | TGTGCCAGAAGGGGTGGGGGGATCCATGAGCAGTTCTGG
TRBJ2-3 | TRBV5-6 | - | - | CASSFRATDTQYF | TGTGCCAGCAGCTTCCGGGCCACAGATACGCAGTATTTT
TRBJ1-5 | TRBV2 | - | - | CASSSSGEEQETQHF | TGTGCCAGCAGCTCCTCAGGGGAGGAACAAGAGACCCAGCATTTT
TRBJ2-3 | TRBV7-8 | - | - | CASGLGGGADKHF | TGTGCCAGCGGGTTAGGGGGAGGTGCTGATAAGCATTTT
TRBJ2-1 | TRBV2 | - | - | CASQRLTAPSEQFF | TGTGCCAGTCAAAGACTTACCGCTCCCAGTGAGCAGTTCTTC